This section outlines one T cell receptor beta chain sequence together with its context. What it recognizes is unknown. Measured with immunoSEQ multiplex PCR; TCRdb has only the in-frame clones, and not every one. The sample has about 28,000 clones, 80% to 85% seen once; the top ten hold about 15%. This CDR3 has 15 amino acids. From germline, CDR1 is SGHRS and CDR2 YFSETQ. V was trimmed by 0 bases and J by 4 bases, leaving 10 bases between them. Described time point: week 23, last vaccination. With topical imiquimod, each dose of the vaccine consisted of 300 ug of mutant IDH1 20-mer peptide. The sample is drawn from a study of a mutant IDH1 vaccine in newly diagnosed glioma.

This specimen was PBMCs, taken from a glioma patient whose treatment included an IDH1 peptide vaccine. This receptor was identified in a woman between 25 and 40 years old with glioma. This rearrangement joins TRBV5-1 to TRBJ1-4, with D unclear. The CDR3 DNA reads TGCGCCAGCAGCTTGGCCGGAGGGAGTAATGAAAAACTGTTTTTT. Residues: CASSLAGGSNEKLFF.